Listed below are T cell receptor beta chains from one sample, sequenced in a study of T cell clonotyping in hematopoietic cell transplantation. This table comes from immunoSEQ multiplex PCR, and its TCRdb copy is limited to in-frame clones, with some not included. Among about 29,000 clones, 80% to 95% were seen once, and the ten largest hold around a tenth. Sequenced material: PBMCs, taken 100 days after allogeneic stem cell transplant. These receptor sequences come from a female patient between 50 and 60 years old who had an allogeneic stem cell transplant from a related donor, so the T cells may come from the graft donor. Some clones in this sample may be carry-over from other donors' samples. CDR3s include the opening cysteine and the closing phenylalanine or tryptophan. The D gene is left open where the match is weak. Rows may omit the clone size; those that give it use once, few, many or a size class.

TRBJ2-1,17,-,TRBV14,-,CASSQGAGPTEYNEQFF,TGTGCCAGCAGTCAAGGGGCGGGGCCAACCGAATACAATGAGCAGTTCTTC
TRBJ2-2,14,TRBD1,TRBV6-5,-,CASGLGRGTGELFF,TGTGCCAGCGGGTTAGGCAGGGGGACCGGGGAGCTGTTTTTT
TRBJ2-1,15,TRBD2,TRBV7-2,-,CASSPWTSRYNEQFF,TGTGCCAGCAGCCCGTGGACTAGCAGGTACAATGAGCAGTTCTTC
TRBJ2-1,14,TRBD2,TRBV6-5,-,CASKPGLATNEQFF,TGTGCCAGTAAACCGGGACTAGCGACGAATGAGCAGTTCTTC
TRBJ2-2,14,-,TRBV13,-,CASSLGDRTGELFF,TGTGCCAGCAGCTTAGGGGACCGGACCGGGGAGCTGTTTTTT
TRBJ2-6,11,-,TRBV20-1,-,CSAESPNVLTF,TGCAGTGCCGAGAGCCCCAACGTCCTGACTTTC
TRBJ2-1,11,-,TRBV20-1,-,CSASHRGEQFF,TGCAGTGCTAGCCATCGAGGGGAGCAGTTCTTC
TRBJ2-5,16,TRBD1,TRBV7-8,few,CASSARDRGMLETQYF,TGTGCCAGCAGCGCCCGGGACAGGGGGATGTTGGAGACCCAGTACTTC
TRBJ1-2,13,-,TRBV15,few,CATSMRGVYGYTF,TGTGCCACCAGCATGCGGGGGGTCTATGGCTACACCTTC
TRBJ2-3,15,-,TRBV9,-,CASSLGDTPTDTQYF,TGTGCCAGCAGCCTTGGGGACACTCCCACAGATACGCAGTATTTT
TRBJ2-5,15,-,TRBV6-5,-,CASTRDSGNQGAQYF,TGTGCCAGCACGAGGGATAGCGGGAACCAGGGGGCCCAGTACTTC
TRBJ2-7,13,-,TRBV18,-,CASSSTVDYEQYF,TGTGCCAGCTCCTCGACAGTGGACTACGAGCAGTACTTC
TRBJ2-1,15,TRBD2,TRBV11-3,once,CASSLVAGGTNEQFF,TGTGCCAGCAGCTTAGTAGCGGGGGGCACCAATGAGCAGTTCTTC
TRBJ1-1,15,-,TRBV19,-,CASSMYGGMNTEAFF,TGTGCCAGTAGTATGTATGGGGGGATGAACACTGAAGCTTTCTTT
TRBJ2-2,13,-,TRBV30,-,CAWTFGYGGELFF,TGTGCCTGGACCTTTGGGTATGGCGGGGAGCTGTTTTTT
TRBJ1-1,17,-,TRBV29-1,-,CSVALGRWGGMNTEAFF,TGCAGCGTTGCCCTAGGAAGGTGGGGGGGAATGAACACTGAAGCTTTCTTT
TRBJ1-5,16,-,TRBV7-8,once,CASSFPGGTSNQPQHF,TGTGCCAGCAGCTTCCCGGGGGGGACGAGCAATCAGCCCCAGCATTTT
TRBJ1-1,11,-,TRBV9,-,CASSGITEAFF,TGTGCCAGCAGCGGGATAACTGAAGCTTTCTTT
TRBJ2-3,15,-,TRBV29-1,-,CSSTPGGTPTDTQYF,TGCAGCTCAACGCCCGGGGGCACCCCCACAGATACGCAGTATTTT
TRBJ1-5,13,-,TRBV2,-,CASSQQGGQPQHF,TGTGCCAGCAGTCAACAGGGTGGTCAGCCCCAGCATTTT
TRBJ2-3,14,-,TRBV7-9,-,CATRHGGGTDTQYF,TGTGCCACCCGCCACGGAGGCGGCACAGATACGCAGTATTTT
TRBJ2-5,15,TRBD1,TRBV6-5,once,CASKFRRGLQETQYF,TGTGCCAGCAAGTTTCGCAGGGGGCTCCAAGAGACCCAGTACTTC
TRBJ1-4,15,-,TRBV5-6,-,CASSLWGTQRGKLFF,TGTGCCAGCAGCTTGTGGGGGACACAGCGTGGGAAACTGTTTTTT
TRBJ1-1,14,-,TRBV5-1,once,CASSSRTGNTEAFF,TGCGCCAGCAGCTCAAGGACTGGGAACACTGAAGCTTTCTTT
TRBJ2-1,12,-,TRBV5-1,-,CASSFGGNEQFF,TGCGCCAGCAGCTTTGGTGGCAATGAGCAGTTCTTC